The next 19 T cell receptor beta chains were all read from a single sample in a study of T cells in Graves' hyperthyroidism and ophthalmopathy. Authors of the study amplified TCR beta CDR3 regions from RNA transcripts. Using the HTBI primer set, a first-round RT-PCR was run on the TCR CDR3. One entry per CDR3 protein, called by TCRdb with MiXCR from the multiplex PCR reads. The sample contains a few hundred thousand distinct CDR3 sequences, around a sixth of which appear only once. What was sequenced was blood. Receptors originate from a young man with Graves' ophthalmopathy.

The chain carries TRBV6-6 and TRBJ1-1, with D perhaps matching TRBD1 (6 bases). CDR3 size: 15 residues. Germline V gives CDR1 MNHNY, CDR2 SVGAGI (reference sequence). Trimming took 2 bases from V and 1 from J, leaving 11 bases between them. The CDR3: CASSYLLGGNTEAFF. For the CDR3, the DNA is TGTGCCAGCAGTTACCTCCTAGGGGGGAACACTGAAGCTTTCTTT.

There are many counts of this clonotype. The chain has TRBV5-1 and TRBJ1-5; D may be TRBD1 (6 bases). The CDR3 spans 16 residues. Deletions cut 0 bases from V and 4 bases from J, with 14 bases between. Per the germline V gene, CDR1 is SGHRS and CDR2 is YFSETQ. The CDR3: CASSLAGTQTNQPQHF. The DNA for the CDR3 is TGCGCCAGCAGCTTGGCGGGGACACAGACGAATCAGCCCCAGCATTTT. Filled out from reference TRBV5-1 and TRBJ1-5, the complete variable domain reads KAGVTQTPRYLIKTRGQQVTLSCSPISGHRSVSWYQQTPGQGLQFLFEYFSETQRNKGNFPGRFSGRQFSNSRSEMNVSTLELGDSALYLCASSLAGTQTNQPQHFGDGTRLSIL.

The chain uses TRBV19 and TRBJ2-1; the D gene is possibly TRBD1 (6 bases). CDR3 length equals 14 residues. The ends were cut back, 2 bases at V and 3 bases at J, with 8 bases in the middle. From germline, CDR1 is LNHDA and CDR2 SQIVND (reference sequence). The CDR3 DNA sequence: TGTGCCAGTAGTATAACGGACAGCTACAATGAGCAGTTCTTC. It encodes CASSITDSYNEQFF.

CDR3 region: CASSPTGGTPPYEQYF. The CDR3 DNA is TGTGCCAGCAGCCCTACAGGGGGCACCCCCCCCTACGAGCAGTACTTC. The rearrangement uses TRBV7-9 and TRBJ2-7; TRBD1 matches 9 bases. CDR1 and CDR2 (germline): SEHNR, FQNEAQ (reference sequence). The CDR3 is made up of 16 amino acids. J lost 2 bases, V lost 5 bases, and 10 bases had no gene match.

The chain combines TRBV25-1 with TRBJ1-4; a weak D match, TRBD1 (6 bases). CDR3 length equals 13 residues. V was shortened by 4 bases and J by 7 bases, with 10 bases between the two germline ends. Looked up from germline, CDR1 is MGHDK and CDR2 is SYGVNS. This CDR3 is CASSAGGLEKLFF. The CDR3 region has the DNA TGTGCCAGCAGTGCCGGGGGCCTTGAAAAACTGTTTTTT.

This clonotype has at least ten counts. The V call is TRBV5-1, the J call TRBJ1-2, with unresolved D. Germline lookup yields CDR1 SGHRS and CDR2 YFSETQ. Trimming removed 1 base at V and 7 bases at J, with 14 bases between. The CDR3 is 14 residues long. CDR3: CASSLRADSSGYTF. The CDR3 bases are TGCGCCAGCAGCTTGCGCGCGGACTCGAGTGGCTACACCTTC.

This clonotype appeared a few times. The genes are TRBV10-1 and TRBJ1-1; 10 bases are a match to TRBD1. Germline V gene sequence: CDR1 WNHNN, CDR2 SYGVQD (reference sequence). The CDR3 loop spans 15 amino acids. J lost 10 bases, V lost 6 bases, and 14 bases had no gene match. DNA of the CDR3: TGCGCCAGCAGCCCCGGGACAGGGGTACGGTTGGGAGCTTTCTTT. Residues: CASSPGTGVRLGAFF.

This clonotype was observed a few times. The V and J genes are TRBV19 and TRBJ2-1; no clear D. CDR1 and CDR2 (germline): LNHDA, SQIVND (reference sequence). V lost 3 bases and J 3 bases, leaving 9 bases between the germline ends. CDR3 length: 14 amino acids. The CDR3 region has the DNA TGTGCCAGTAGTATTCCCCTTGGCTACAATGAGCAGTTCTTC. This translates into CASSIPLGYNEQFF.

This clonotype was observed many times. V and J are TRBV29-1 and TRBJ2-5, with 8 bases identical to TRBD1. Germline V lookup: CDR1 SQVTM, CDR2 ANQGSEA. V shed 2 bases and J 7 bases; nucleotides not matched to a gene: 3. The CDR3 is 12 amino acids. CDR3: CSVERTGTTQYF. CDR3 DNA: TGCAGCGTTGAAAGGACAGGGACGACCCAGTACTTC.

As to this clonotype: A read error may be the cause here, since a much bigger clone is one base away. The CDR3 ends on some other residue instead of the conserved phenylalanine or tryptophan, so this is likely a read error. The chain couples TRBV9 to TRBJ1-2; D not resolved. Trimming took off 0 bases at V and 1 base at J, with 16 bases between the two ends. The CDR3 has 17 amino acids. Germline lookup yields CDR1 SGDLS and CDR2 YYNGEE. In nucleotides, the CDR3 is TGTGCCAGCAGCGTAGCGGCAGAACCTACTTTTAACTATGGCTACACCCTC. Its translation: CASSVAAEPTFNYGYTL.

There are many counts of this clonotype. The gene calls are TRBV12-3 or TRBV12-4 and TRBJ2-5; TRBD1 agrees at 9 bases. The length of the CDR3 is 14 residues. J gave up 3 bases and V 6 bases, and 5 bases lay outside the gene matches. The CDR3 sequence is CASRGQGREETQYF. In DNA, the CDR3 is TGTGCCAGCAGGGGACAGGGCCGGGAAGAGACCCAGTACTTC.

This clonotype was seen a single time. This may arise from a read error, as a much more abundant clone is one base away. The chain employs TRBV18 and TRBJ2-3; D is unclear. This CDR3 region has 14 residues. Germline V gene lookup returns CDR1 KGHSH and CDR2 LQKENI. The CDR3 sequence is CASSPHPRADMQYF. The CDR3 bases are TGTGCCAGCTCACCACACCCAAGGGCAGATATGCAGTATTTT.

This clonotype has ten or more counts. The chain links TRBV11-2 to TRBJ2-2, with a possible D match to TRBD1 (5 bases). Trimming left V 0 bases short and J 9 bases short, with 8 bases between. This CDR3 contains 13 residues. Germline CDR1 and CDR2: SGHAT and FQNNGV. DNA of the CDR3: TGTGCCAGCAGCTTAGACAGGGCACGGGAGCTGTTTTTT. It encodes CASSLDRARELFF. Drawing the rest from reference TRBV11-2 and TRBJ2-2, the complete variable domain is EAGVAQSPRYKIIEKRQSVAFWCNPISGHATLYWYQQILGQGPKLLIQFQNNGVVDDSQLPKDRFSAERLKGVDSTLKIQPAKLEDSAVYLCASSLDRARELFFGEGSRLTVL.

The CDR3 region is CASPSPGASYEQYF. The CDR3, as DNA: TGTGCCAGCCCCTCCCCGGGGGCATCCTACGAGCAGTACTTC. The V call is TRBV6-1, the J call TRBJ2-7; possibly TRBD1 or TRBD2 for D (6 bases each). This CDR3 is 14 amino acids long. The V gene lost 8 bases and the J gene lost 1 base, with 15 bases spanning the gap. In germline, CDR1 is MNHNS, CDR2 SASEGT.

V is TRBV5-1 and J is TRBJ2-6, with 9 bases aligning to TRBD1. The trim removed 4 bases at V and 0 bases at J, leaving 5 bases unmatched. CDR1 SGHRS and CDR2 YFSETQ come from the germline V gene. The CDR3 has 17 amino acids. CDR3: CASSPGQGSSGANVLTF. The DNA for the CDR3 is TGCGCCAGCAGCCCGGGACAGGGCAGCTCTGGGGCCAACGTCCTGACTTTC.

The V call is TRBV9, the J call TRBJ2-5, with 13 bases aligning to TRBD2. This CDR3 spans 14 amino acids. The germline CDR1 and CDR2 sequences are SGDLS and YYNGEE. V was pared by 3 bases and J by 11 bases, with 7 bases of the junction left unmatched. Here the CDR3 reads CASSGGTSGTQQYF. CDR3 DNA: TGTGCCAGCAGCGGAGGGACTAGCGGGACTCAACAGTACTTC.

This clonotype showed up just a few times. The DNA for the CDR3 is TGCGCCAGCAGCCCCGCCCCGGGACTAGGGATACAAGAGACCCAGTACTTC. Translation gives CASSPAPGLGIQETQYF. V usage is TRBV4-1 and J usage is TRBJ2-5, with 8 positions matching TRBD2. J lost 2 bases, V lost 4 bases, and 12 bases had no gene match. This CDR3 contains 17 residues. Per germline, CDR1 MGHRA and CDR2 YSYEKL.

In this sample, this clonotype turned up many times. The chain uses TRBV2 and TRBJ2-7; tentatively, D is TRBD1 or TRBD2 (6 bases each). The V and J ends lost 10 bases and 3 bases respectively, with 16 bases between them. In germline, CDR1 is SNHLY, CDR2 FYNNEI. CDR3 length equals 13 residues. This CDR3 reads CAIRRDNDYEQYF. DNA of the CDR3: TGTGCCATTCGGCGGGACAACGACTACGAGCAGTACTTC.

This clonotype was seen repeatedly, ten times or more. The chain has TRBV11-2 and TRBJ2-7, with no clear D. Trimming removed 5 bases from V and 2 bases from J, with 13 bases in between. Germline CDR1 SGHAT, CDR2 FQNNGV. The CDR3 has 14 amino acids. CDR3 bases: TGTGCCAGCAGCCCTCCGACACGCGCCTACGAGCAGTACTTC. Its protein product is CASSPPTRAYEQYF.